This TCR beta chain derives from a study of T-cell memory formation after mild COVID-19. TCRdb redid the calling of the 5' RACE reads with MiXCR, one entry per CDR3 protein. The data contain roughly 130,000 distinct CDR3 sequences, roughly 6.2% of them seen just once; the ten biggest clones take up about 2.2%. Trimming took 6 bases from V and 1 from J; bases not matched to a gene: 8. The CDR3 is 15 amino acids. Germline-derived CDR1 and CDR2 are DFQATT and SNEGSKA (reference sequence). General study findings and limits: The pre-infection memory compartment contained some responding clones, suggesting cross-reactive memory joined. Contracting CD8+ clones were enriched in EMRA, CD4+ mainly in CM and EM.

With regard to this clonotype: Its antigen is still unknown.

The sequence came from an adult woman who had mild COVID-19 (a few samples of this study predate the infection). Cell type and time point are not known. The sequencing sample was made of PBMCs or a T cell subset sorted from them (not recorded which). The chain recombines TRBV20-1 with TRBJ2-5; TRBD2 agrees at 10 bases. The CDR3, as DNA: TGCAGTGCCCCATTAGCGGGGGGTCTCCAAGAGACCCAGTACTTC. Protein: CSAPLAGGLQETQYF.